These 10 T cell receptor beta chains originate from one sample sequenced in a study of cytomegalovirus exposure and HLA in healthy donors. The PCR used 60 Vbeta and 13 Jbeta primers. Here immunoSEQ multiplex PCR was the method, and the copy in TCRdb shows in-frame clones only, minus some. Here the sample spans about 150,000 clones, roughly 72% being singletons. Sequencing was carried out using PBMCs. These receptor sequences come from a man aged 40-49 years in good health and CMV-seronegative.

J is TRBJ2-3 and V is TRBV9; tentative D call: TRBD1 (7 bases). Trimming removed 2 bases at V and 1 base at J, with 11 bases between. Germline lookup yields CDR1 SGDLS and CDR2 YYNGEE. The CDR3 is 15 residues long. CDR3 bases: TGTGCCAGCAGCGTTCAGGGGGGCGGCACAGATACGCAGTATTTT. This codes for CASSVQGGGTDTQYF.

The chain combines TRBV27 with TRBJ1-2; 7 positions agree with TRBD1. V dropped 0 bases and J dropped 8; count of bases not matched to a gene: 6. CDR3 size: 14 residues. Germline CDR1 and CDR2: MNHEY and SMNVEV (reference sequence). CDR3: CASSLSRDSFGYTF. In DNA form, the CDR3 reads TGTGCCAGCAGTTTATCCCGGGACAGCTTCGGCTACACCTTC.

The rearrangement joins TRBV27 to TRBJ1-1; the match to TRBD1 covers 8 bases. The CDR3 runs to 15 residues. Unmatched junction bases numbered 7, after V lost 6 bases and J lost 1 base. Per the germline V gene, CDR1 is MNHEY and CDR2 is SMNVEV (reference sequence). The CDR3 protein is CASRQFDRGNTEAFF. The CDR3 DNA follows: TGTGCCAGCAGACAATTCGACAGGGGGAACACTGAAGCTTTCTTT.

On this clone: At one end, the junction sequence differs from germline, possibly due to a read error. This sequence joins TRBV20-1 and TRBJ1-5; TRBD1 agrees at 7 bases. The CDR3 covers 11 residues. CDR1 and CDR2 from the germline V gene are DFQATT and SNEGSKA (reference sequence). The CDR3 protein is CNATTGEAQHF. Written as DNA, the CDR3 is TGCAATGCTACCACAGGGGAGGCCCAGCATTTT.

This clone was recorded only once. The genes are TRBV28 and TRBJ2-2; D may be TRBD2 (5 bases). The CDR3 is made up of 15 amino acids. Germline CDR1 is MDHEN and CDR2 is SYDVKM. V lost 5 bases to trimming and J lost 0 bases, with 10 bases between them. The CDR3 loop reads CASSLQRTNTGELFF. Written as DNA, the CDR3 is TGTGCCAGCAGTCTTCAGCGGACGAACACCGGGGAGCTGTTTTTT.

The V and J genes are TRBV18 and TRBJ1-1; the D is unclear. Per the germline V gene, CDR1 is KGHSH and CDR2 is LQKENI. V lost 3 bases and J 6 bases, leaving 11 bases between the germline ends. This CDR3 is built from 13 residues. In DNA form, the CDR3 reads TGTGCCAGCTCACCCCCGAACTTGGCTGAAGCTTTCTTT. It encodes CASSPPNLAEAFF.

The chain couples TRBV30 to TRBJ1-3, with D hard to call. CDR3 length: 15 amino acids. V was pared by 0 bases and J by 0 bases, with 9 bases between. Germline assignment: CDR1 GTSNPN and CDR2 SVGIG (reference sequence). CDR3 nucleotide sequence: TGTGCCTGGAGTGTACCGGGGAGCTCTGGAAACACCATATATTTT. Translating it yields CAWSVPGSSGNTIYF.

V and J are TRBV6-5 and TRBJ2-2; no reliable D call. V was pared by 6 bases and J by 6 bases, with 8 bases between. The CDR3 loop spans 12 amino acids. The germline gives CDR1 MNHEY, CDR2 SVGAGI. The CDR3 spells CASSERAGELFF. In DNA, the CDR3 is TGTGCCAGCAGCGAGAGAGCCGGGGAGCTGTTTTTT.

The chain recombines TRBV4-1 with TRBJ1-1; 7 bases are a match to TRBD1. CDR1 is MGHRA and CDR2 is YSYEKL in the germline V gene. After removal of 4 bases from V and 3 bases from J, the junction contained 2 bases not matched to a gene. The CDR3 consists of 13 residues. CDR3 DNA: TGCGCCAGCAGCCTTGACAGGGACACTGAAGCTTTCTTT. Translated: CASSLDRDTEAFF.

V is TRBV11-1 and J is TRBJ2-1, with 16 positions matching TRBD2. The CDR3 covers 19 residues. J gave up 1 base and V 4 bases, and 7 bases lay outside the gene matches. Per the germline V gene, CDR1 is SGHAT and CDR2 is FQDESV (reference sequence). The CDR3 DNA follows: TGTGCCAGCAGCTCGTCCGGGACTAGCGGGAGGGTTTCCTACAATGAGCAGTTCTTC. Translating it yields CASSSSGTSGRVSYNEQFF.